This T cell receptor (beta chain) was profiled in a study of cytomegalovirus exposure and HLA in healthy donors. Vbeta (60) and Jbeta (13) primers were used in the PCR. The data were produced by immunoSEQ multiplex PCR, yet TCRdb's version contains in-frame clones alone and is incomplete. The data show about 46,000 clones, and the top ten clones hold approximately 1.2%. The CDR3 runs to 14 residues. Germline loops: CDR1 SGHRS, CDR2 YFSETQ. Trimming left V 5 bases short and J 4 bases short, with 15 bases between. The chain joins TRBV5-1 to TRBJ1-1, with D possibly matching TRBD1 (6 bases). The sample was PBMCs. The receptor was isolated from a woman aged 40 to 50 in good health and CMV-seronegative. CDR3 bases: TGCGCCAGCAGGGTGGCAGGGGATTCCACTGAAGCTTTCTTT. Its protein is CASRVAGDSTEAFF. The full variable domain, completed using reference TRBV5-1 and TRBJ1-1, is KAGVTQTPRYLIKTRGQQVTLSCSPISGHRSVSWYQQTPGQGLQFLFEYFSETQRNKGNFPGRFSGRQFSNSRSEMNVSTLELGDSALYLCASRVAGDSTEAFFGQGTRLTVV.